This passage covers 8 T cell receptor beta chains from one sample sequenced in a study of CD8+ T cells in alopecia areata. The treatment here: oral pan-JAK inhibitor, 5-10 mg twice daily. Extracted RNA was reverse transcribed into cDNA, the sequencing template. Only in-frame clones appear in the TCRdb table, and some are missing; sequencing was by immunoSEQ multiplex PCR. The repertoire holds about 200,000 clones, with around two fifths as singletons. The source material was CD4+ T cells sorted from blood, sampled at week 34, from a patient treated with tofacitinib. These receptors all come from a human donor with alopecia areata.

The rearrangement uses TRBV30 and TRBJ2-3, with TRBD1 matching over 9 bases. V shed 7 bases, J shed 4 bases, and the junction held 15 bases outside the gene matches. CDR3 length: 16 residues. Per germline, CDR1 GTSNPN and CDR2 SVGIG (reference sequence). CDR3 nucleotides: TGTGCCTTTACAGGCTACCGGACAGGGGTGTCAGATACGCAGTATTTT. Encoded protein: CAFTGYRTGVSDTQYF. Variable domain in full (rest from reference TRBV30 and TRBJ2-3): SQTIHQWPATLVQPVGSPLSLECTVEGTSNPNLYWYRQAAGRGLQLLFYSVGIGQISSEVPQNLSASRPQDRQFILSSKKLLLSDSGFYLCAFTGYRTGVSDTQYFGPGTRLTVL.

There are a few counts of this clone. The chain recombines TRBV7-3 with TRBJ1-1; weak D call: TRBD1 (5 bases). Trimming pared 3 bases from V and 0 bases from J, leaving 14 bases between. This CDR3 is built from 16 residues. In germline, CDR1 is SGHTA, CDR2 FQGTGA. CDR3 coding DNA: TGTGCCAGCAGCTTGTTACCAGGGCCATTGAACACTGAAGCTTTCTTT. It is translated as CASSLLPGPLNTEAFF.

V usage is TRBV7-9 and J usage is TRBJ1-1; D is unclear. CDR3 size: 13 residues. The V and J ends lost 4 bases and 1 base respectively, with 7 bases between them. Per germline, CDR1 SEHNR and CDR2 FQNEAQ (reference sequence). The CDR3 DNA sequence: TGTGCCAGCAGCTCCCTCCCGAACACTGAAGCTTTCTTT. Its translation: CASSSLPNTEAFF.

The DNA of the CDR3 is TGTGCCAGCAGGCCAAGGGCGGGAGGGGCCCACGAGCAGTACTTC. Protein: CASRPRAGGAHEQYF. J is TRBJ2-7 and V is TRBV2; 9 nucleotides line up with TRBD2. The CDR3 loop spans 15 amino acids. With 6 bases clipped from V and 5 bases from J, the junction kept 11 bases outside the gene matches. Per germline, CDR1 SNHLY and CDR2 FYNNEI.

V usage is TRBV7-2 and J usage is TRBJ1-1; weak D call: TRBD1 (5 bases). The CDR3 is 15 amino acids. V was clipped by 5 bases and J by 3 bases, with 16 bases between them. CDR1 SGHTA and CDR2 FQGNSA come from the germline V gene. The CDR3 region has the DNA TGTGCCAGCAGCGGGGGGAGTCTTATGGACACTGAAGCTTTCTTT. Amino acids: CASSGGSLMDTEAFF.

The V call is TRBV30, the J call TRBJ2-7, with D possibly TRBD1 on 5 matching bases. CDR1 is GTSNPN and CDR2 is SVGIG in the germline V gene (reference sequence). The CDR3 covers 13 residues. Trimming pared 4 bases from V and 7 bases from J, leaving 17 bases between. CDR3 DNA sequence: TGTGCCTGGAACAAAGGACACCGCGAGGAGCAGTACTTC. Protein sequence: CAWNKGHREEQYF.

V usage is TRBV28 and J usage is TRBJ2-4; the D is unclear. This CDR3 contains 14 residues. The V end lost 3 bases, the J end lost 1 base, and 7 bases lay between the germline ends. Per the germline V gene, CDR1 is MDHEN and CDR2 is SYDVKM. CDR3 loop: CASSFSRAKNIQYF. The CDR3, as DNA: TGTGCCAGCAGTTTCTCCAGGGCCAAAAACATTCAGTACTTC. The full variable domain, in which reference TRBV28 and TRBJ2-4 provide the parts outside the CDR3, is DVKVTQSSRYLVKRTGEKVFLECVQDMDHENMFWYRQDPGLGLRLIYFSYDVKMKEKGDIPEGYSVSREKKERFSLILESASTNQTSMYLCASSFSRAKNIQYFGAGTRLSVL.

Remarks on this clone: The sample carries other DNA sequences with the same CDR3. This chain links TRBV5-1 with TRBJ2-4; D not resolved. The germline V and J ends were trimmed by 0 bases and 3 bases, with 10 bases remaining between them. Germline-derived CDR1 and CDR2 are SGHRS and YFSETQ. CDR3 length: 15 amino acids. CDR3 in amino acids: CASSLEASGKNIQYF. In DNA, the CDR3 is TGCGCCAGCAGCTTGGAAGCGTCAGGCAAAAACATTCAGTACTTC.